The entry below gives a single TCR beta chain sequence along with its context. Its antigen remains unknown. This sample was included in a study of CXCR3-negative and CXCR3-positive naive CD8 T cells. Study-level results: TRB CDR3 hydrophobicity was greater in CXCR3-positive naive cells than in CXCR3-negative naive cells.

The sorting of each CD8+ T cell subset was done in triplicate, at about 300,000 cells each. Germline CDR1 and CDR2: LGHNA and YSLEER. The CDR3 is made up of 15 amino acids. Libraries were UMI-labeled 5' RACE TRB cDNA. TCRdb reanalyzed the 5' RACE reads and collapses them to one entry per CDR3 protein, without DNA. Its table records 85,000 to 130,000 distinct CDR3 sequences. This sequence originates from a human donor in good health. Some clones in this sample may be carry-over from other donors' samples. What was sequenced was naive CXCR3+ CD8+ T cells from blood. This sample's subset: CD45RO-CCR7+CD27+CD95- naive CD8+ T cells expressing CXCR3 (TNR3+). The chain recombines TRBV4-3 with TRBJ1-1; TCRdb's D call of TRBD1 is untestable without DNA. CDR3 amino acids: CASSQDPQGGREAFF.